The clone carrying this T cell receptor (beta chain) was detected a few times. This record comes from a study of tumor-infiltrating lymphocytes in localized non-small cell lung cancer. The data were produced by immunoSEQ multiplex PCR, yet TCRdb's version contains in-frame clones alone and is incomplete. The sample lists about 3,000 clones; over 50% were seen once. Between the trimmed V and J ends, which lost 2 bases and 4 bases, there was a span of 9 bases. Germline V gene data show CDR1 as SNHLY and CDR2 as FYNNEI. This CDR3 region has 15 residues. The sequence was collected from a human donor with non-small cell lung cancer. The chain links TRBV2 to TRBJ2-6; maybe TRBD2 (5 bases). Sequencing used uninvolved lung tissue not adjacent to the tumor. CDR3 amino acids: CASSERETGANVLTF. DNA for the CDR3: TGTGCCAGCAGTGAAAGGGAGACAGGGGCCAACGTCCTGACTTTC.